This T cell receptor beta chain was found in a study of blood T cell repertoires in COVID-19. Overall study context: Specimens from acute and convalescent COVID-19 originated in the United States, Italy and Spain. Sources were T cells, B-cell-depleted T cells, or PBMCs; the material itself was cDNA or gDNA.

Authors' processing steps: The authors estimated nucleated cell counts from reference gene primer amplification. Assay used: immunoSEQ multiplex PCR; TCRdb lists only in-frame clones, some missing. Clone size and V and J calls were adopted from that table, with D and trimming inferred from the DNA. Of 170,000 or so clones in the sample, approximately 83% are singletons; the top ten hold 1.5% to 1.7%. The germline V gene has CDR1 SGHRS and CDR2 YFSETQ. The trim removed 2 bases at V and 3 bases at J, leaving 5 bases unmatched. The CDR3 consists of 14 residues. The source material was peripheral blood. This chain joins TRBV5-1 and TRBJ2-7; 7 bases line up with TRBD1. The TCR comes from a human donor in a cohort sampled during active COVID-19. CDR3: CASSLGDSYYEQYF. DNA for the CDR3: TGCGCCAGCAGCTTAGGGGACAGCTACTACGAGCAGTACTTC.